These T cell receptor beta chains were read from a single sample in a study of blood T cell repertoires in COVID-19. Profiling relied on immunoSEQ multiplex PCR, and the TCRdb table lists in-frame clones only, not all of them. Counted here are roughly 220,000 clones, 65% to 85% occurring once; the ten biggest clones make up around 4.5%. The sample taken for sequencing was PBMCs or T cells enriched from blood (not recorded which). All receptors come from a man aged 30 to 39 with acute COVID-19. CDR3s leave out the opening cysteine and the closing phenylalanine or tryptophan. Each record gives: V gene, J gene, clone size, D gene, CDR3 protein. The D gene is left open where the match is weak. Rows give clone size only sometimes, using once, few, many, or a class for an expanded clone.

v_call: TRBV5-6; j_call: TRBJ1-4; clone_size: few; d_call: NA; cdr3_aa: ASSSPGLNNEKLF
v_call: TRBV29-1; j_call: TRBJ2-1; clone_size: NA; d_call: TRBD2; cdr3_aa: SAQSGDRYNEQF
v_call: TRBV5-1; j_call: TRBJ2-2; clone_size: NA; d_call: TRBD2; cdr3_aa: ASSPGLAGVGELF
v_call: TRBV6-5; j_call: TRBJ1-2; clone_size: NA; d_call: TRBD1; cdr3_aa: ASNQGGRVYGYT
v_call: TRBV2; j_call: TRBJ2-1; clone_size: NA; d_call: TRBD2; cdr3_aa: ASSEARASGNEQF
v_call: TRBV28; j_call: TRBJ1-5; clone_size: NA; d_call: NA; cdr3_aa: ASREPGGDQPQH
v_call: TRBV2; j_call: TRBJ2-5; clone_size: NA; d_call: TRBD1; cdr3_aa: ASPRQGRVETQY
v_call: TRBV5-6; j_call: TRBJ1-1; clone_size: NA; d_call: TRBD1; cdr3_aa: ASSLGDRANTEAF
v_call: TRBV13; j_call: TRBJ2-1; clone_size: NA; d_call: TRBD2; cdr3_aa: ASSFRTSGGYNEQF
v_call: TRBV7-3; j_call: TRBJ1-2; clone_size: few; d_call: TRBD1; cdr3_aa: ASSYGQGSYGYT
v_call: TRBV28; j_call: TRBJ1-6; clone_size: few; d_call: TRBD1; cdr3_aa: ASRPRDRDYSPLH
v_call: TRBV7-9; j_call: TRBJ1-1; clone_size: NA; d_call: TRBD1; cdr3_aa: ASSLAQGADTEAF
v_call: TRBV18; j_call: TRBJ1-2; clone_size: NA; d_call: TRBD1; cdr3_aa: ASSPLGSTGDHRTIPYGYT
v_call: TRBV9; j_call: TRBJ2-2; clone_size: NA; d_call: NA; cdr3_aa: ASSVLTSGELF
v_call: TRBV30; j_call: TRBJ2-7; clone_size: once; d_call: NA; cdr3_aa: AWSEDWTDGYEQY
v_call: TRBV11-2; j_call: TRBJ1-4; clone_size: NA; d_call: NA; cdr3_aa: ASSLVSTSTNEKLF
v_call: TRBV11-2; j_call: TRBJ1-2; clone_size: few; d_call: TRBD1; cdr3_aa: ASSLGTGDGYT
v_call: TRBV25-1; j_call: TRBJ1-6; clone_size: NA; d_call: NA; cdr3_aa: ASSEFSGSNSPLH
v_call: TRBV10-1; j_call: TRBJ2-1; clone_size: NA; d_call: TRBD1; cdr3_aa: ASSLDRGDEQF
v_call: TRBV6-6; j_call: TRBJ2-5; clone_size: NA; d_call: TRBD1; cdr3_aa: ASSTGGLTQY
v_call: TRBV5-6; j_call: TRBJ2-5; clone_size: once; d_call: NA; cdr3_aa: ASSLVGGPQETQY
v_call: TRBV5-6; j_call: TRBJ1-4; clone_size: NA; d_call: NA; cdr3_aa: ASSLYQGEKLF
v_call: TRBV9; j_call: TRBJ1-6; clone_size: NA; d_call: NA; cdr3_aa: ASSVDRVGSPLH
v_call: TRBV13; j_call: TRBJ1-1; clone_size: once; d_call: NA; cdr3_aa: ASSLAVMNTEAF
v_call: TRBV14; j_call: TRBJ2-5; clone_size: NA; d_call: TRBD2; cdr3_aa: ASSQPDGLEETQY
v_call: TRBV4-2; j_call: TRBJ1-2; clone_size: once; d_call: NA; cdr3_aa: ASSQMGPDYGYT
v_call: TRBV20-1; j_call: TRBJ2-5; clone_size: NA; d_call: TRBD2; cdr3_aa: SAGLGETQY
v_call: TRBV6-6; j_call: TRBJ1-1; clone_size: few; d_call: TRBD1; cdr3_aa: ASSRDWWDRGTEAF
v_call: TRBV30; j_call: TRBJ1-2; clone_size: few; d_call: TRBD1; cdr3_aa: ACPDRGNYGYT
v_call: TRBV7-2; j_call: TRBJ2-5; clone_size: few; d_call: TRBD1; cdr3_aa: ASSYGTGRETQY
v_call: TRBV15; j_call: TRBJ2-4; clone_size: NA; d_call: TRBD2; cdr3_aa: ATSRDTAGGGNIQY
v_call: TRBV27; j_call: TRBJ2-7; clone_size: NA; d_call: NA; cdr3_aa: ASSLIGGHDEQY
v_call: TRBV19; j_call: TRBJ2-1; clone_size: NA; d_call: NA; cdr3_aa: ASSIGRQGGVEQF
v_call: TRBV27; j_call: TRBJ2-1; clone_size: NA; d_call: NA; cdr3_aa: ASSPGTLNEQF
v_call: TRBV7-9; j_call: TRBJ1-2; clone_size: NA; d_call: NA; cdr3_aa: ASSLVQGYYGYT
v_call: TRBV2; j_call: TRBJ1-1; clone_size: once; d_call: NA; cdr3_aa: ASSDSGTEAF
v_call: TRBV12-5; j_call: TRBJ2-7; clone_size: NA; d_call: TRBD2; cdr3_aa: ASGLVGGLADEQY
v_call: TRBV6-5; j_call: TRBJ1-2; clone_size: once; d_call: NA; cdr3_aa: ASRLGGDYGYT
v_call: TRBV9; j_call: TRBJ2-1; clone_size: NA; d_call: TRBD2; cdr3_aa: ASRPVTSGGSYNEQF
v_call: TRBV19; j_call: TRBJ1-5; clone_size: NA; d_call: NA; cdr3_aa: ASSIGQVLSNQPQH